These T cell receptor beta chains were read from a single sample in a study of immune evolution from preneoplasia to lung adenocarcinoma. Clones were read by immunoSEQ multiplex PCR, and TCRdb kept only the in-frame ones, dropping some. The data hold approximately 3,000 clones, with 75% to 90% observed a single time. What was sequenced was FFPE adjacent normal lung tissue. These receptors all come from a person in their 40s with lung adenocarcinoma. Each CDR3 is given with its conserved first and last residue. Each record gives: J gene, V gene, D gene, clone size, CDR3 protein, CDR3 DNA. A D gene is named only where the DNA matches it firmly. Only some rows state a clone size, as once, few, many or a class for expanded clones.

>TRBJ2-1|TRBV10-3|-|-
CAITDPNNEQFF
TGTGCCATCACGGACCCTAACAATGAGCAGTTCTTC
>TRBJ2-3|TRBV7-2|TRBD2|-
CASSLGRGTDTQYF
TGTGCCAGCAGCTTAGGGCGGGGGACAGATACGCAGTATTTT
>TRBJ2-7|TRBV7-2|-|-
CASSLGAISYEQYF
TGTGCCAGCAGCTTAGGGGCAATCTCCTACGAGCAGTACTTC
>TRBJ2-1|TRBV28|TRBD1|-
CASSFRDRPYNEQFF
TGTGCCAGCAGTTTCCGGGACAGACCCTACAATGAGCAGTTCTTC
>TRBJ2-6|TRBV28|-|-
CASSPPDGTSGANVLTF
TGTGCCAGCAGTCCCCCCGACGGGACCTCTGGGGCCAACGTCCTGACTTTC
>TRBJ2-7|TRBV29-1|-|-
CSVRTEGFYEQYF
TGCAGCGTTAGGACAGAGGGTTTTTACGAGCAGTACTTC
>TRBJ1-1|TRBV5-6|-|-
CASSLGATLNTEAFF
TGTGCCAGCAGCTTGGGGGCGACCCTGAACACTGAAGCTTTCTTT
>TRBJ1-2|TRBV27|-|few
CASSFGGALGSGYTF
TGTGCCAGCAGTTTTGGGGGGGCCCTGGGGAGCGGCTACACCTTC
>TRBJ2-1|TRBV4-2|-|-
CASSQDPGSYNEQFF
TGTGCCAGCAGCCAAGATCCGGGGTCCTACAATGAGCAGTTCTTC
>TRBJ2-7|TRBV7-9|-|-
CASSRLPPRHEQYF
TGTGCCAGCAGCCGCTTACCCCCGCGGCACGAGCAGTACTTC
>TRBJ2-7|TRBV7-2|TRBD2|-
CASSWTSGKTYEQYF
TGTGCCAGCAGCTGGACTAGCGGTAAAACCTACGAGCAGTACTTC
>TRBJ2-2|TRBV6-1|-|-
CASNRGMEAGELFF
TGTGCCAGCAACCGGGGTATGGAGGCGGGGGAGCTGTTTTTT
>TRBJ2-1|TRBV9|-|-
CASSAGAYSYNEQFF
TGTGCCAGCAGCGCCGGCGCATACTCCTACAATGAGCAGTTCTTC
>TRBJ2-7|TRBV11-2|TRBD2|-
CASSLFSAGDEQYF
TGTGCCAGCAGCCTGTTCTCGGCGGGAGACGAGCAGTACTTC
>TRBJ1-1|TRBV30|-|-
CAWSVRGGNTEAFF
TGTGCCTGGAGTGTACGGGGGGGGAACACTGAAGCTTTCTTT
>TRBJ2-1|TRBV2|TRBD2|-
CASTPGLAGYNEQFF
TGTGCCAGCACCCCGGGACTAGCAGGCTACAATGAGCAGTTCTTC
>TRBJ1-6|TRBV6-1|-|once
CASSERGRSNSPLHF
TGTGCCAGCAGTGAACGTGGCCGGAGTAATTCACCCCTCCACTTT
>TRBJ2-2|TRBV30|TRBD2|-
CAWSVAGGDTGELFF
TGTGCCTGGAGTGTAGCGGGAGGCGACACCGGGGAGCTGTTTTTT
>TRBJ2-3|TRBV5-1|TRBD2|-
CASRPGLATDTQYF
TGCGCCAGCAGACCTGGACTAGCTACAGATACGCAGTATTTT
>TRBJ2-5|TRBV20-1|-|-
CSAGGGETQYF
TGCAGTGCTGGAGGGGGAGAGACCCAGTACTTC
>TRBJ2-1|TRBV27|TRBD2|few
CASSSAGEREQFF
TGTGCCAGCAGTTCGGCGGGAGAGAGGGAGCAGTTCTTC
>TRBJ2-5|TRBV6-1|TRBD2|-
CASSGTSGGAETQYF
TGTGCCAGCAGTGGGACTAGCGGGGGGGCAGAGACCCAGTACTTC
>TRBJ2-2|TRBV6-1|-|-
CASSETLFRRNTGELFF
TGTGCCAGCAGTGAAACCCTCTTTAGGCGCAACACCGGGGAGCTGTTTTTT
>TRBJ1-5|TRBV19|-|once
CASSMGHGRSNQPQHF
TGTGCCAGTAGTATGGGACACGGTCGTAGCAATCAGCCCCAGCATTTT
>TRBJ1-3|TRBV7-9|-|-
CASSYRELSGNTIYF
TGTGCCAGCAGCTACAGGGAACTCTCTGGAAACACCATATATTTT
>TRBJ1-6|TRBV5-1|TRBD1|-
CASSQGQGVSPPSSLHF
TGCGCCAGCAGCCAGGGACAGGGGGTATCTCCCCCTTCATCCCTCCACTTT
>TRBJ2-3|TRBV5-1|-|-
CASSLSGGTDTQYF
TGCGCCAGCAGCTTGAGTGGGGGCACAGATACGCAGTATTTT
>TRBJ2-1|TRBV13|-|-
CASSFPGFDEQFF
TGTGCCAGCAGCTTCCCTGGGTTCGATGAGCAGTTCTTC
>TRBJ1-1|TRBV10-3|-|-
CAISDMKGTEAFF
TGTGCCATCAGTGATATGAAGGGCACTGAAGCTTTCTTT